This T cell receptor (beta chain) is drawn from a study of OX40 agonist ivuxolimab in advanced cancers. Study-wide context: Enrollees could have had prior anti-PD-1, anti-PD-L1 or anti-CTLA-4 therapy, which about 40% had received. Whole-study findings and limits: Clonal expansion was seen in CD4+ and CD8+ blood T cells by week 6 at 0.1 to 3.0 mg/kg. Undetermined was the antigen specificity of the expanded peripheral T cells.

About this clone itself: Antigen unknown.

The protocol was immunoSEQ multiplex PCR, while the TCRdb copy is restricted to in-frame clones and leaves out a portion. Of 20,000 to 25,000 clones listed, less than 90% are singletons. The ends lost 5 bases at V and 4 bases at J; junction bases unmatched: 9. The germline gives CDR1 SEHNR, CDR2 FQNEAQ (reference sequence). The CDR3 runs to 16 residues. Blood sampling took place at baseline, cycle 4 day 1, and cycle 7 day 1. The TCR originated in an adult with an advanced solid tumor such as melanoma, head and neck, liver or kidney cancer. The gene calls are TRBV7-9 and TRBJ2-1, with 9 bases identical to TRBD2. The sequenced sample was CD4+ or CD8+ T cells sorted from blood, obtained in a trial of the OX40 agonist ivuxolimab. Here the CDR3 DNA reads TGTGCCAGCAGCCCCCGTAGTAGCGGGAGTTACAATGAGCAGTTCTTC. It codes for CASSPRSSGSYNEQFF.